There are a few counts of the clone carrying this T cell receptor beta chain. Antigen unknown. The data were taken from a study of T-cell reconstitution after alpha-beta-depleted transplantation in children. Study results and limitations: After one year, T-cell counts and TCRbeta diversity mostly came from new T cells. Several hundred rapidly expanded clones from non-depleted graft cells reportedly supplied alpha-beta T cells about two months post-transplant.

From germline, CDR1 is MDHEN and CDR2 SYDVKM. This CDR3 is built from 10 residues. Construction of the TCRbeta library involved unique molecular identifiers. Using its own MiXCR run on the PCR reads, TCRdb lists one record per CDR3 protein. The sample has 610,000 or so distinct CDR3 sequences; approximately 30% are singletons. The V call is TRBV28, the J call TRBJ2-4, with D possibly TRBD2 on 5 matching bases. The TCR originated in a boy less than two years old with Wiskott-Aldrich syndrome, due to receive a stem cell transplant. Specimen: PBMCs, collected before TCRalphabeta/CD19-depleted stem cell transplant. The CDR3 DNA sequence: TGTGCAAGCGGATGGAGCATTCAGTACTTC. Translated, it gives CASGWSIQYF.